The present T cell receptor (beta chain) was sequenced within a study of blood T cell repertoires in COVID-19. The authors' processing: Reference gene primer amplification in the assay estimated nucleated cell counts. Measured with immunoSEQ multiplex PCR; TCRdb has only the in-frame clones, and not every one. V, J and clone size are taken as reported in that table, and D and trimming were inferred from the DNA itself. In the table there are hundreds of thousands of clones, approximately 85% of which are singletons. The V and J ends lost 3 bases and 0 bases respectively, with 10 bases between them. The CDR3 consists of 15 residues. Germline values: CDR1 SGDLS, CDR2 YYNGEE. This clone showed up just a few times.

The chain combines TRBV9 with TRBJ1-5, with D unclear. Input material: peripheral blood. The TCR comes from an elderly woman with COVID-19, enrolled during active disease. This CDR3 reads CASSGTSRSNQPQHF. CDR3 nucleotide sequence: TGTGCCAGCAGCGGAACATCCCGTAGCAATCAGCCCCAGCATTTT.